The 29 T cell receptor beta chains reported below all come from one sample, sequenced in a study of early T cells in non-severe SARS-CoV-2 infection. Via MiXCR, TCRdb re-called the 5' RACE reads, giving one row per CDR3 protein. The sample shows 50,000 to 85,000 distinct CDR3 sequences, 9.1% of them seen only once. What was sequenced was whole blood. All receptors derive from an adult who was a healthcare worker with PCR-confirmed SARS-CoV-2 infection or an uninfected control (not recorded which).

This clonotype showed up just a few times. V and J are TRBV11-2 and TRBJ2-7; tentatively, D is TRBD1 or TRBD2 (5 bases each). Per germline, CDR1 SGHAT and CDR2 FQNNGV. This CDR3 has 14 amino acids. Trimming cost V 5 bases and J 7 bases, with 18 bases left between them. This CDR3 reads CASSHPGTLGEQYF. The CDR3, as DNA: TGTGCCAGCAGCCATCCGGGGACCCTAGGGGAGCAGTACTTC.

This clonotype showed up just a few times. This chain joins TRBV6-6 and TRBJ1-5; D is unresolved. The CDR3 totals 13 residues. Germline values: CDR1 MNHNY, CDR2 SVGAGI (reference sequence). The V end was cut by 6 bases, the J end by 7 bases, with 13 bases between. The chain's CDR3 is CASSPGSFQPQHF. The DNA of the CDR3 is TGTGCCAGCAGCCCCGGAAGCTTCCAGCCCCAGCATTTT.

J is TRBJ2-2 and V is TRBV11-2; 7 positions agree with TRBD1. J gave up 1 base and V 5 bases, and 4 bases lay outside the gene matches. Germline-derived CDR1 and CDR2 are SGHAT and FQNNGV. The CDR3 covers 15 residues. The CDR3 sequence: CASSQRDRNTGELFF. CDR3 coding DNA: TGTGCCAGCAGCCAAAGGGACAGGAACACCGGGGAGCTGTTTTTT.

This clonotype was counted once. A read error may explain this, as a much larger clone is one base away. V gene TRBV5-1 combines with J gene TRBJ2-3; TRBD1 aligns across 10 bases. V was pared by 4 bases and J by 8 bases, with 7 bases of the junction left unmatched. Germline V gives CDR1 SGHRS, CDR2 YFSETQ. CDR3 size: 14 residues. DNA for the CDR3: TGCGCCAGCAGCATACGGACAGGGGGAGGTACGCAGTATTTT. This gives the protein CASSIRTGGGTQYF.

Ten or more counts support this clonotype. V and J are TRBV11-2 and TRBJ2-5; the D gene is possibly TRBD2 (5 bases). V was clipped by 6 bases and J by 3 bases, with 5 bases between them. The germline gives CDR1 SGHAT, CDR2 FQNNGV. The CDR3 covers 11 residues. The CDR3 DNA sequence: TGTGCCAGCAGGCGGGAAGAGACCCAGTACTTC. Its translation is CASRREETQYF.

This clonotype has a handful of counts. The chain is built from TRBV20-1 and TRBJ2-1, with D possibly matching TRBD2 (6 bases). Germline V gives CDR1 DFQATT, CDR2 SNEGSKA (reference sequence). This CDR3 comprises 13 residues. The ends were cut back, 0 bases at V and 10 bases at J, with 13 bases in the middle. Here the CDR3 DNA reads TGCAGTGCTAGAGATCAACTGGAGGGGGAGCAGTTCTTC. It yields the protein CSARDQLEGEQFF.

The chain is built from TRBV30 and TRBJ2-1; D might be TRBD1 (5 bases). Germline V lookup: CDR1 GTSNPN, CDR2 SVGIG (reference sequence). CDR3 length: 13 amino acids. Deletions cut 0 bases from V and 4 bases from J, with 7 bases between. In DNA form, the CDR3 reads TGTGCCTGGAGTGTTCGACAGTACAATGAGCAGTTCTTC. It translates to CAWSVRQYNEQFF.

This clonotype was picked up a small number of times. This chain joins TRBV11-2 and TRBJ2-1; D remains ambiguous. Deletions cut 0 bases from V and 3 bases from J, with 9 bases between. The CDR3 spans 15 residues. The germline V gene has CDR1 SGHAT and CDR2 FQNNGV. In nucleotides, the CDR3 is TGTGCCAGCAGCTTAGACTTACCCCTCTACAATGAGCAGTTCTTC. Amino acid sequence: CASSLDLPLYNEQFF.

V is TRBV20-1 and J is TRBJ2-1; tentatively, D is TRBD2 (6 bases). Germline V gene sequence: CDR1 DFQATT, CDR2 SNEGSKA (reference sequence). The CDR3 totals 17 residues. V lost 0 bases and J 9 bases, leaving 24 bases between the germline ends. CDR3 DNA sequence: TGCAGTGCTAGAGATCTTCAATCGGGCGGGACTTCTTTTGAGCAGTTCTTC. The encoded protein is CSARDLQSGGTSFEQFF.

The rearrangement joins TRBV20-1 to TRBJ2-5; a weak D match, TRBD2 (6 bases). The germline V and J ends were trimmed by 3 bases and 7 bases, with 15 bases remaining between them. Germline-derived CDR1 and CDR2 are DFQATT and SNEGSKA (reference sequence). This CDR3 is 13 amino acids long. The CDR3 region is CSARETGLGTQYF. The CDR3 DNA sequence: TGCAGTGCTAGGGAGACGGGACTGGGGACCCAGTACTTC.

The chain carries TRBV3-1 and TRBJ2-7; D may be TRBD1 (8 bases). CDR1 and CDR2 (germline): LGHDT, YNNKEL (reference sequence). The CDR3 totals 14 residues. Trimming took off 3 bases at V and 5 bases at J, with 14 bases between the two ends. The CDR3 DNA is TGTGCCAGCAGCCAGACAGGGGCGGGGGACGAGCAGTACTTC. Translation gives CASSQTGAGDEQYF.

In its sample, this clonotype was seen a few times. The chain uses TRBV20-1 and TRBJ2-2, with D maybe TRBD1 (6 bases). The germline V and J ends were trimmed by 6 bases and 2 bases, with 13 bases remaining between them. The CDR3 is 14 residues long. The V gene's germline CDR1 is DFQATT and CDR2 SNEGSKA (reference sequence). CDR3 amino acids: CSAFDRRNTGELFF. The CDR3 DNA sequence: TGCAGTGCCTTCGACAGGAGAAACACCGGGGAGCTGTTTTTT.

This clonotype was seen a handful of times. The chain uses TRBV3-1 and TRBJ2-3; D is ambiguous. V lost 4 bases and J 5 bases, leaving 7 bases between the germline ends. The CDR3 runs 12 residues. Germline-derived CDR1 and CDR2 are LGHDT and YNNKEL (reference sequence). CDR3 amino acids: CASSPGGDTQYF. Here the CDR3 DNA reads TGTGCCAGCAGCCCTGGCGGAGATACGCAGTATTTT.

This clonotype appeared a few times. The chain has TRBV2 and TRBJ2-3; 12 nucleotides align to TRBD2. Germline CDR1 and CDR2: SNHLY and FYNNEI. J lost 4 bases, V lost 6 bases, and 5 bases had no gene match. This CDR3 is 15 amino acids long. CDR3 nucleotide sequence: TGTGCCAGCAGCCTGACTAGCGGGAGCCCAGATACGCAGTATTTT. Protein: CASSLTSGSPDTQYF.

This clonotype appeared a few times. This chain links TRBV4-2 with TRBJ2-7; 9 nucleotides align to TRBD1. Losses at the gene ends were 5 bases for V and 1 base for J; bases not matched to a gene: 6. CDR3 size: 15 residues. Per the germline V gene, CDR1 is LGHNA and CDR2 is YNFKEQ. This CDR3 is CASSYQTGGSYEQYF. The CDR3 DNA is TGTGCCAGCAGCTACCAGACAGGGGGTTCCTACGAGCAGTACTTC.

The sample holds many counts of this clonotype. The V gene is TRBV28, the J gene TRBJ2-2; 11 bases line up with TRBD1. CDR3 length equals 18 residues. Germline loops: CDR1 MDHEN, CDR2 SYDVKM. The ends lost 4 bases at V and 4 bases at J; junction bases unmatched: 11. In nucleotides, the CDR3 is TGTGCCAGCAGTTCCCGGGAATCGGGACAGGGGGGCACCGGGGAGCTGTTTTTT. Amino acid sequence: CASSSRESGQGGTGELFF. Looking up the rest from reference TRBV28 and TRBJ2-2 gives the full variable domain: DVKVTQSSRYLVKRTGEKVFLECVQDMDHENMFWYRQDPGLGLRLIYFSYDVKMKEKGDIPEGYSVSREKKERFSLILESASTNQTSMYLCASSSRESGQGGTGELFFGEGSRLTVL.

This clonotype was recorded at least ten times. The rearrangement uses TRBV28 and TRBJ2-2; D remains unclear. The CDR3 runs to 14 residues. Germline CDR1 MDHEN, CDR2 SYDVKM. Trimming took off 6 bases at V and 4 bases at J, with 12 bases between the two ends. The CDR3 DNA sequence: TGTGCCAGCAGGGAGCTAGTTCCCACCGGGGAGCTGTTTTTT. Its protein product is CASRELVPTGELFF. Based on the CDR3 plus reference TRBV28 and TRBJ2-2, the full variable domain is DVKVTQSSRYLVKRTGEKVFLECVQDMDHENMFWYRQDPGLGLRLIYFSYDVKMKEKGDIPEGYSVSREKKERFSLILESASTNQTSMYLCASRELVPTGELFFGEGSRLTVL.

This clonotype was seen ten or more times. J is TRBJ1-5 and V is TRBV5-5, with TRBD1 matching over 9 bases. CDR1 and CDR2 from the germline V gene are SGHKS and YYEKEE (reference sequence). V dropped 3 bases and J dropped 6; count of bases not matched to a gene: 7. There are 15 residues in the CDR3. The CDR3 is CASSYTGGAGQPQHF. CDR3 DNA sequence: TGTGCCAGCAGCTATACAGGGGGCGCAGGTCAGCCCCAGCATTTT.

This sequence joins TRBV20-1 and TRBJ2-7; D possibly uses TRBD1 or TRBD2 (7 bases each). The V end lost 2 bases, the J end lost 3 bases, and 23 bases lay between the germline ends. The CDR3 is 17 amino acids. The germline gives CDR1 DFQATT, CDR2 SNEGSKA (reference sequence). CDR3 sequence: CSARSGTARWEGYEQYF. CDR3 bases: TGCAGTGCTAGATCCGGGACAGCTCGGTGGGAGGGCTACGAGCAGTACTTC.

This clonotype has at least ten counts. The chain joins TRBV4-1 to TRBJ1-3; D gene ambiguous. The V end was cut by 0 bases, the J end by 6 bases, with 15 bases between. CDR1 is MGHRA, CDR2 YSYEKL, per germline. The CDR3 covers 16 residues. CDR3 nucleotides: TGCGCCAGCAGCCAAGAGGTGGGCTCGGCAGAAAACACCATATATTTT. Translating it yields CASSQEVGSAENTIYF.

The gene calls are TRBV7-3 and TRBJ2-3; perhaps TRBD2 as D (6 bases). Per the germline V gene, CDR1 is SGHTA and CDR2 is FQGTGA. The length of the CDR3 is 15 residues. V was trimmed by 1 base and J by 6 bases, leaving 14 bases between them. The CDR3 DNA reads TGTGCCAGCAGCTTAAATGGCGGGGAACCCGATACGCAGTATTTT. This encodes CASSLNGGEPDTQYF.

This clonotype was seen a single time. The V gene is TRBV5-1, the J gene TRBJ2-3; possible D gene TRBD2, 6 bases. The CDR3 extends over 15 amino acids. Trimming stripped 3 bases from V and 6 bases from J, with 17 bases between. The germline V gene has CDR1 SGHRS and CDR2 YFSETQ. The DNA for the CDR3 is TGCGCCAGCAGCTCGGCGGGAAGGTCCCCGGATACGCAGTATTTT. It specifies CASSSAGRSPDTQYF.

V gene TRBV6-6 combines with J gene TRBJ2-1; 8 bases line up with TRBD2. Trimming removed 6 bases from V and 6 bases from J; junction bases left unmatched: 7. Per the germline V gene, CDR1 is MNHNY and CDR2 is SVGAGI (reference sequence). This CDR3 has 14 amino acids. This CDR3 reads CASSGGGRGNEQFF. The CDR3 DNA is TGTGCCAGCAGCGGGGGGGGTCGAGGCAATGAGCAGTTCTTC.

This clonotype was picked up a small number of times. V gene TRBV11-2 combines with J gene TRBJ1-2; TRBD1 aligns across 9 bases. Germline CDR1 SGHAT, CDR2 FQNNGV. This CDR3 comprises 15 residues. Unmatched junction bases numbered 12, after V lost 5 bases and J lost 8 bases. CDR3 amino acids: CASSAIRDRAGGYTF. CDR3 sequence (DNA): TGTGCCAGCAGCGCGATCCGGGACAGGGCGGGCGGCTACACCTTC. Combining the CDR3 with reference TRBV11-2 and TRBJ1-2 gives the whole variable domain EAGVAQSPRYKIIEKRQSVAFWCNPISGHATLYWYQQILGQGPKLLIQFQNNGVVDDSQLPKDRFSAERLKGVDSTLKIQPAKLEDSAVYLCASSAIRDRAGGYTFGSGTRLTVV.

This clonotype was seen many times. This chain connects TRBV10-3 to TRBJ2-2; D gene unclear. Germline V gene sequence: CDR1 ENHRY, CDR2 SYGVKD. The V end lost 0 bases, the J end lost 2 bases, and 7 bases lay between the germline ends. CDR3 size: 15 residues. The CDR3 spells CAISESVANTGELFF. The CDR3 coding sequence is TGTGCCATCAGTGAGTCCGTCGCCAACACCGGGGAGCTGTTTTTT.

This clonotype came up a few times. The V gene is TRBV6-4, the J gene TRBJ2-1, with 12 nucleotides matching TRBD1. This CDR3 has 17 residues. Germline CDR1 MRHNA, CDR2 SNTAGT. After removal of 0 bases from V and 6 bases from J, the junction contained 6 bases not matched to a gene. The CDR3 region is CASSDSFRDRGRNEQFF. The CDR3 region has the DNA TGTGCCAGCAGTGACTCGTTCCGGGACAGGGGGCGCAATGAGCAGTTCTTC.

This clonotype appeared many times. The V call is TRBV4-1, the J call TRBJ2-1, with 12 bases aligning to TRBD2. CDR3 length: 18 residues. Germline trimming cut 3 bases from V and 6 bases from J; bases unmatched to any gene: 12. Germline CDR1 MGHRA, CDR2 YSYEKL. The chain's CDR3 is CASSHGRLAGGLGNEQFF. As DNA, the CDR3 is TGCGCCAGCAGCCATGGTAGGCTAGCGGGAGGGTTGGGCAATGAGCAGTTCTTC.

Comments on this clonotype: At one boundary the junction diverges from the germline segment, which might be a read error. The V call is TRBV12-3 or TRBV12-4, the J call TRBJ2-3; no reliable D call. The CDR3 spans 14 residues. CDR3 nucleotide sequence: TGTGCCAGCAGACCCCAATTGGGGTCAGAAACGCAGTATTTT. This sequence encodes CASRPQLGSETQYF.

The rearrangement uses TRBV7-6 and TRBJ2-3, with 7 bases lining up with TRBD2. The germline V gene encodes CDR1 SGHVS and CDR2 FNYEAQ. V shed 8 bases and J 0 bases; nucleotides not matched to a gene: 8. CDR3 length equals 15 residues. The CDR3 DNA reads TGTGCCAGCGGTGTTCTAGCGGCTAGCACAGATACGCAGTATTTT. Residues: CASGVLAASTDTQYF.